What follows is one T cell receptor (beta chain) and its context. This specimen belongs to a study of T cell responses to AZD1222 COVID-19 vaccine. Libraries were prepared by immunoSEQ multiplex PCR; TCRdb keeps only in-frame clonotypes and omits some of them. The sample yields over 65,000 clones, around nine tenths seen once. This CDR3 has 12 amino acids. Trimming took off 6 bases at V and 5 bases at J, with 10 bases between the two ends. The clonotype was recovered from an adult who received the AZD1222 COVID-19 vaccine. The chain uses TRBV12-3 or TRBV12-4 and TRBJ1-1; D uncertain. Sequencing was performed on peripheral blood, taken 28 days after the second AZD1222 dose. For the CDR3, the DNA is TGTGCCAGCAGCCTCGTCTGGACTGAAGCTTTCTTT. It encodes CASSLVWTEAFF.